In its sample, the clone carrying this T cell receptor beta chain was seen many times. Participants spanned ages about 18 to 90 years and resided in about 24 US areas. This table comes from immunoSEQ multiplex PCR, and its TCRdb copy is limited to in-frame clones, with some not included. This sample has roughly 220,000 clones, with 88% found just once. This entry comes from a study of blood T cell repertoires in COVID-19. After removal of 1 base from V and 12 bases from J, the junction contained 10 bases not matched to a gene. Germline CDR1 reads SGHDN; CDR2 reads FVKESK. The CDR3 spans 15 residues. The clonotype originates from a woman between 50 and 59 years old with acute COVID-19. The sample consisted of PBMCs or T cells enriched from blood (not recorded which). The rearrangement joins TRBV14 to TRBJ2-1; 9 nucleotides align to TRBD2. The CDR3 DNA sequence: TGTGCCAGCAGCCAAGGAATAGCGGGAGATGGGGGGCAGTTCTTC. Its protein product is CASSQGIAGDGGQFF.